These 8 T cell receptor beta chains originate from one sample sequenced in a study of T cell responses to AZD1222 COVID-19 vaccine. Assay used: immunoSEQ multiplex PCR; TCRdb lists only in-frame clones, some missing. This sample has over 85,000 clones, with about 88% found just once. Sequences were derived from peripheral blood, sampled 28 days after the second AZD1222 dose. Receptors were obtained from an adult who received the AZD1222 COVID-19 vaccine.

The chain has TRBV19 and TRBJ2-7; D is uncertain. CDR1 and CDR2 (germline): LNHDA, SQIVND (reference sequence). V lost 4 bases to trimming and J lost 3 bases, with 13 bases between them. The CDR3 is 14 residues long. The CDR3 protein is CASSKGNYNYEQYF. The DNA for the CDR3 is TGTGCCAGTAGTAAAGGGAACTATAACTACGAGCAGTACTTC.

The V call is TRBV5-1, the J call TRBJ2-5; D remains unclear. Trimming took 1 base from V and 1 from J, leaving 17 bases between them. This CDR3 is built from 17 residues. The germline V gene encodes CDR1 SGHRS and CDR2 YFSETQ. The CDR3 bases are TGCGCCAGCAGCTTGTTGGGATGGGAAACTTCCCAAGAGACCCAGTACTTC. Amino acids: CASSLLGWETSQETQYF.

V gene TRBV21-1 combines with J gene TRBJ2-1; the table's D call, TRBD2, has no DNA check behind it. TRBV21-1 is classified as a pseudogene. This CDR3 comprises 16 residues. CDR3 in DNA: TGTGCCAGCAGCACCCGACTAGCGGGAGAGAACAATGAGCAGTTCTTC. Translated, it gives CASSTRLAGENNEQFF.

The V gene is TRBV7-9, the J gene TRBJ1-4, with 8 bases fitting TRBD1. Trimming removed 6 bases from V and 4 bases from J; junction bases left unmatched: 4. Germline values: CDR1 SEHNR, CDR2 FQNEAQ (reference sequence). This CDR3 has 14 amino acids. CDR3 in DNA: TGTGCCAGCAGGTCAGGGGGCTTTAATGAAAAACTGTTTTTT. It translates to CASRSGGFNEKLFF.

J is TRBJ1-3 and V is TRBV18, with 11 bases that match TRBD1. Germline V gives CDR1 KGHSH, CDR2 LQKENI. V lost 4 bases and J lost 2; bases outside the gene matches: 10. The CDR3 covers 18 residues. CDR3 region: CASSQQTGQGAPGNTIYF. As DNA, the CDR3 is TGTGCCAGCTCACAGCAGACCGGACAGGGGGCGCCTGGAAACACCATATATTTT.

The rearrangement joins TRBV30 to TRBJ1-2, with TRBD1 as a possible D gene (5 bases). Trimming pared 6 bases from V and 4 bases from J, leaving 15 bases between. The CDR3 covers 13 residues. CDR1 is GTSNPN, CDR2 SVGIG, per germline (reference sequence). CDR3 DNA: TGTGCCTGCCTGCGGGGGTACGGCTATGGCTACACCTTC. Protein product: CACLRGYGYGYTF.

The V gene is TRBV27, the J gene TRBJ1-1; weak D call: TRBD1 (6 bases). The V and J ends lost 3 bases and 10 bases respectively, with 18 bases between them. Germline V gene sequence: CDR1 MNHEY, CDR2 SMNVEV (reference sequence). CDR3 length: 14 amino acids. CDR3 nucleotides: TGTGCCAGCAGTTTGACAGGACGGGGACAATCAGCTTTCTTT. It encodes CASSLTGRGQSAFF.

The chain uses TRBV5-1 and TRBJ2-1; D is unclear. The V and J ends lost 4 bases and 6 bases respectively, with 5 bases between them. The CDR3 runs to 11 residues. Germline CDR1 reads SGHRS; CDR2 reads YFSETQ. CDR3 in amino acids: CASSQGNEQFF. The CDR3, as DNA: TGCGCCAGCAGCCAAGGCAATGAGCAGTTCTTC.